The 2 T cell receptor beta chains reported below all come from one sample, sequenced in a study of cytomegalovirus exposure and HLA in healthy donors. Primers for the PCR totalled 60 Vbeta and 13 Jbeta. The method was immunoSEQ multiplex PCR; TCRdb's version includes in-frame clones alone and lacks a portion of them. The sample comprises about 150,000 clones, roughly 67% of which are singletons, and 5.4% rests with the top ten. Sequencing was performed on PBMCs. Source of these receptors: a woman between 18 and 29 years old in good health and CMV-seropositive.

The chain joins TRBV2 to TRBJ1-4; 8 nucleotides align to TRBD1. The CDR3 is 16 amino acids. Germline trimming cut 7 bases from V and 7 bases from J; bases unmatched to any gene: 14. CDR1 and CDR2 (germline): SNHLY, FYNNEI. CDR3: CASTGRGPSGFEKLFF. CDR3 nucleotide sequence: TGTGCCAGCACAGGCAGGGGGCCCAGTGGGTTTGAAAAACTGTTTTTT.

The rearrangement joins TRBV4-3 to TRBJ1-2, with no clear D. Trimming removed 0 bases from V and 8 bases from J, with 10 bases in between. This CDR3 comprises 13 residues. CDR1 is LGHNA and CDR2 is YSLEER in the germline V gene. The DNA of the CDR3 is TGCGCCAGCAGCCAAGATCGAGGAACGGGCTACACCTTC. It translates to CASSQDRGTGYTF.